This T cell receptor beta chain is drawn from a study of blood T cell repertoires in COVID-19. In its sample, this clone was seen a few times. Generated by immunoSEQ multiplex PCR, the TCRdb table keeps only in-frame clones and is missing some. The table records some 140,000 clones, about 86% of them present only once. Specimen: PBMCs or T cells enriched from blood (not recorded which). This clonotype was obtained from a man aged 50 or older who had recovered from COVID-19.

This CDR3 reads CASRSGHSDTQYF. The DNA for the CDR3 is TGTGCCAGCAGGTCCGGACACTCAGATACGCAGTATTTT. This chain connects TRBV9 to TRBJ2-3, with D possibly TRBD1 on 5 matching bases. Trimming removed 5 bases at V and 4 bases at J, with 11 bases between. Germline V gene sequence: CDR1 SGDLS, CDR2 YYNGEE. The CDR3 loop spans 13 amino acids.